Below, 17 T cell receptor beta chains from the same sample are listed, as sequenced in a study of beta chain features in type 1 diabetes (dated by TCRdb to 2016 to 2019). Library construction relied on the immunoSEQ multiplex PCR assay. All of the isolated RNA was reverse transcribed with the High Capacity cDNA Reverse Transcription Kit, so expressed TCRB transcripts were sequenced. In its TCRdb copy, this immuneACCESS table keeps in-frame sequences only and misses some clones. Where compared with another copy, unresolved V genes explain less than half of these, and the others have no known cause. Recorded for this sample are over 500,000 clones; around a sixth of them occurred a single time. Clones ranked in the top ten supply 0.09% to 0.095% of the sample. The specimen was naive CD4+ T cells from blood. The cell subset or site label of this sample denotes: true naive CD4+ T cells. These receptors originate from a young man in good health.

This clone was found a few times. The V and J genes are TRBV27 and TRBJ1-1; 8 nucleotides match TRBD1. This CDR3 is built from 14 residues. Germline V CDR1 and CDR2: MNHEY, SMNVEV (reference sequence). The V gene end was trimmed by 4 bases and the J gene end by 0 bases; junction bases not matched to a gene: 1. In nucleotides, the CDR3 is TGTGCCAGCAGTTCGGGACAGGTGAACACTGAAGCTTTCTTT. Residues: CASSSGQVNTEAFF.

The V call is TRBV5-4, the J call TRBJ2-3; D not resolved. The CDR3 totals 16 residues. CDR1 is SGHNT and CDR2 is YYREEE in the germline V gene (reference sequence). Trimming took 4 bases from V and 4 from J, leaving 19 bases between them. CDR3 region: CASSPRTDAAADTQYF. The CDR3 DNA is TGTGCCAGCAGCCCTCGGACGGATGCTGCCGCAGATACGCAGTATTTT.

This clone has only a few counts. The chain recombines TRBV28 with TRBJ1-1, with D unclear. V lost 8 bases to trimming and J lost 7 bases, with 14 bases between them. The CDR3 has 12 residues. Germline CDR1 reads MDHEN; CDR2 reads SYDVKM. The CDR3 region has the DNA TGTGCCAGCCTCACAACGGTCTTTGAAGCTTTCTTT. Its protein product is CASLTTVFEAFF.

Note on this clone: Relative to the germline gene, one junction end is altered; a read error may explain this. The V call is TRBV7-7, the J call TRBJ2-7; D possibly corresponds to TRBD1 (6 bases). The CDR3 spans 11 residues. Germline V gives CDR1 SSHAT, CDR2 FNYEAQ (reference sequence). The CDR3 DNA is TGTGCTAGCAGTAGAGGGGGCGAGCAGTACTTC. Translating gives CASSRGGEQYF.

This clone was counted a few times. The rearrangement joins TRBV5-1 to TRBJ1-2, with 10 bases aligning to TRBD1. Germline V gene sequence: CDR1 SGHRS, CDR2 YFSETQ. The ends lost 1 base at V and 8 bases at J; junction bases unmatched: 5. This CDR3 has 14 residues. The CDR3 loop is CASSLPTGGLGYTF. The DNA of the CDR3 is TGCGCCAGCAGCTTGCCGACAGGGGGCTTGGGCTACACCTTC.

This clone was detected only a few times. This chain links TRBV9 with TRBJ2-1; D gene uncertain. This CDR3 is 12 amino acids long. Germline lookup yields CDR1 SGDLS and CDR2 YYNGEE. The V gene lost 0 bases and the J gene lost 3 bases, with 1 base spanning the gap. CDR3 in amino acids: CASSVDYNEQFF. The CDR3 coding sequence is TGTGCCAGCAGCGTAGACTACAATGAGCAGTTCTTC.

This clone occurred a few times. This sequence joins TRBV18 and TRBJ1-1; 9 nucleotides match TRBD1. CDR3 length: 16 amino acids. The V segment lost 0 bases and the J segment 4 bases; nucleotides outside the gene matches: 6. The V gene's germline CDR1 is KGHSH and CDR2 LQKENI. The CDR3, as DNA: TGTGCCAGCTCACCACCTATCGACAGGGGGACCACTGAAGCTTTCTTT. Protein: CASSPPIDRGTTEAFF.

This clone turned up a few times. This chain joins TRBV28 and TRBJ2-5; weak D call: TRBD1 (6 bases). Trimming left V 10 bases short and J 4 bases short, with 25 bases between. From germline, CDR1 is MDHEN and CDR2 SYDVKM. CDR3 size: 16 residues. The CDR3 DNA sequence: TGTGCCACCCAAAGTTTAGGGCGGAAAGGGGGAGAGACCCAGTACTTC. This translates into CATQSLGRKGGETQYF.

The CDR3 is CASSGTSGSSYNEQFF. The CDR3, as DNA: TGTGCCAGCAGCGGGACTAGCGGGAGCTCCTACAATGAGCAGTTCTTC. The chain is built from TRBV5-4 and TRBJ2-1, with 14 bases matching TRBD2. From germline, CDR1 is SGHNT and CDR2 YYREEE (reference sequence). The CDR3 length is 16 residues. J was trimmed by 0 bases and V by 4 bases; bases with no gene match: 0.

The V and J genes are TRBV7-2 and TRBJ1-6; possibly TRBD1 for D (5 bases). The germline V and J ends were trimmed by 7 bases and 7 bases, with 11 bases remaining between them. This CDR3 comprises 13 residues. Germline V gene lookup returns CDR1 SGHTA and CDR2 FQGNSA. The CDR3 DNA reads TGTGCCAGCACCCGGGGGTGGAATTCACCCCTCCACTTT. Translated, it gives CASTRGWNSPLHF.

This clone has just a few counts. The chain has TRBV9 and TRBJ2-3; TRBD2 matches 9 bases. V was pared by 4 bases and J by 2 bases, with 8 bases of the junction left unmatched. CDR1 is SGDLS and CDR2 is YYNGEE in the germline V gene. This CDR3 region has 16 residues. The CDR3 region is CASSPGREGHTDTQYF. The CDR3 DNA follows: TGTGCCAGCAGCCCGGGGCGGGAGGGCCACACAGATACGCAGTATTTT.

The chain is built from TRBV18 and TRBJ1-1; TRBD1 is a possible D gene (5 bases). The CDR3 loop spans 16 amino acids. Trimming shortened V by 3 bases and J by 2 bases, and 16 bases separated the two germline ends. Per the germline V gene, CDR1 is KGHSH and CDR2 is LQKENI. CDR3 in DNA: TGTGCCAGCTCACCCCTGCGAGGTGGGGCAAACACTGAAGCTTTCTTT. This gives the protein CASSPLRGGANTEAFF.

The chain uses TRBV28 and TRBJ1-1; D is undetermined. The CDR3 is 13 amino acids. Germline values: CDR1 MDHEN, CDR2 SYDVKM. V was cut by 7 bases and J by 1 base, with 10 bases left in between. In DNA, the CDR3 is TGTGCCAGCATCTCAGCCCCGAACACTGAAGCTTTCTTT. Translated: CASISAPNTEAFF.

This clone was seen a few times. The V gene is TRBV28, the J gene TRBJ2-5, with 9 bases lining up with TRBD2. Germline V lookup: CDR1 MDHEN, CDR2 SYDVKM. Losses at the gene ends were 5 bases for V and 6 bases for J; bases not matched to a gene: 13. The CDR3 contains 16 residues. This CDR3 reads CASSPPWREGRKTQYF. The CDR3, as DNA: TGTGCCAGCAGTCCCCCCTGGCGGGAGGGCCGAAAGACCCAGTACTTC.

Only a few counts were recorded for this clone. The chain uses TRBV5-1 and TRBJ1-2; D is unclear. V was clipped by 2 bases and J by 0 bases, with 17 bases between them. From germline, CDR1 is SGHRS and CDR2 YFSETQ. The CDR3 is made up of 17 amino acids. The CDR3 spells CASSFLGRSTANYGYTF. CDR3 sequence (DNA): TGCGCCAGCAGCTTTTTGGGGAGATCTACAGCTAACTATGGCTACACCTTC.

This clone was picked up a small number of times. This chain uses TRBV6-5 with TRBJ1-1; D unclear. Germline CDR1 MNHEY, CDR2 SVGAGI. The length of the CDR3 is 13 residues. The V end lost 6 bases, the J end lost 1 base, and 9 bases lay between the germline ends. The CDR3 spells CASSWSENTEAFF. CDR3 DNA sequence: TGTGCCAGCAGCTGGTCCGAGAACACTGAAGCTTTCTTT.

Concerning this clone itself: The sample carries other DNA sequences with the same CDR3. The chain has TRBV5-1 and TRBJ1-1; tentative D call: TRBD1 (6 bases). Per the germline V gene, CDR1 is SGHRS and CDR2 is YFSETQ. V lost 2 bases to trimming and J lost 2 bases, with 10 bases between them. This CDR3 contains 14 residues. The CDR3 bases are TGCGCCAGCAGCTTCGAGGGGGGAAACACTGAAGCTTTCTTT. It specifies CASSFEGGNTEAFF.